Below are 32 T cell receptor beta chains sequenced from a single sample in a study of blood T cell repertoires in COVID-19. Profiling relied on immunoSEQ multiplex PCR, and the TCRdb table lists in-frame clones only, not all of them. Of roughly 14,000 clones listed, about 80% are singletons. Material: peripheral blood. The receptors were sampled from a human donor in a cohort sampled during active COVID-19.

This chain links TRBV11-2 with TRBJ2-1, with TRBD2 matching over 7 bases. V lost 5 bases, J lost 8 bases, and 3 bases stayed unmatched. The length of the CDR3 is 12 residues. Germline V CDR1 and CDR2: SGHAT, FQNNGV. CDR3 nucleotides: TGTGCCAGCAGCCCAGCGGGGCATGAGCAGTTCTTC. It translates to CASSPAGHEQFF.

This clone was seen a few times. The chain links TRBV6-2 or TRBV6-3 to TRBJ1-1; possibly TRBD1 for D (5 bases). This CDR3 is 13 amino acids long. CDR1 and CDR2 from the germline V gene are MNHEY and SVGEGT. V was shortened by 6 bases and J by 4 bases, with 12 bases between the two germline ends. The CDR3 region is CASSLGVSTEAFF. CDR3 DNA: TGTGCCAGCAGCCTAGGGGTGAGCACTGAAGCTTTCTTT.

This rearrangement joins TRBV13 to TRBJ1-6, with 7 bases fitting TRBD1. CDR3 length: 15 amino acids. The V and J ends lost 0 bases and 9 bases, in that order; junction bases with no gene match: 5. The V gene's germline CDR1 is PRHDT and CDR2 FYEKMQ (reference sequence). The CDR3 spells CASSLGQGLSSPLHF. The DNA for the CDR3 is TGTGCCAGCAGCTTAGGACAGGGGTTGAGTTCACCCCTCCACTTT.

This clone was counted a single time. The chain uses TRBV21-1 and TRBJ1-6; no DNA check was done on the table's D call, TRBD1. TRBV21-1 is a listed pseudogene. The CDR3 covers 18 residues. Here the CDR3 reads CASSKGVTGGPYNSPLHF. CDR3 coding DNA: TGTGCCAGCAGCAAAGGGGTAACAGGGGGCCCCTATAATTCACCCCTCCACTTT.

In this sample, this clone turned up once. CDR3 sequence: CASSLEGQSYSGNTIYF. In nucleotides, the CDR3 is TGTGCCAGCAGCTTGGAGGGACAGTCCTACTCTGGAAACACCATATATTTT. The gene calls are TRBV5-6 and TRBJ1-3, with TRBD1 identical over 7 bases. Germline-derived CDR1 and CDR2 are SGHDT and YYEEEE. Germline trimming cut 0 bases from V and 0 bases from J; bases unmatched to any gene: 6. The CDR3 contains 17 residues. The complete variable domain, with remaining parts taken from reference TRBV5-6 and TRBJ1-3, reads DAGVTQSPTHLIKTRGQQVTLRCSPKSGHDTVSWYQQALGQGPQFIFQYYEEEERQRGNFPDRFSGHQFPNYSSELNVNALLLGDSALYLCASSLEGQSYSGNTIYFGEGSWLTVV.

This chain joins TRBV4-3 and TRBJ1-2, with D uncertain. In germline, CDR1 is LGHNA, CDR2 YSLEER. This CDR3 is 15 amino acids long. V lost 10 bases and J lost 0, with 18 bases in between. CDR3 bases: TGCGCCAACGATAAAACACGGGATTCTAACTATGGCTACACCTTC. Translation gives CANDKTRDSNYGYTF.

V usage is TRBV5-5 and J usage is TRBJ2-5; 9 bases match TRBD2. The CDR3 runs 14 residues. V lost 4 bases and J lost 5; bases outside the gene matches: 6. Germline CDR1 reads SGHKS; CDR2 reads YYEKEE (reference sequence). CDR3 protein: CASSTGTSPETQYF. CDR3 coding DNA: TGTGCCAGCAGCACGGGGACTAGCCCCGAGACCCAGTACTTC.

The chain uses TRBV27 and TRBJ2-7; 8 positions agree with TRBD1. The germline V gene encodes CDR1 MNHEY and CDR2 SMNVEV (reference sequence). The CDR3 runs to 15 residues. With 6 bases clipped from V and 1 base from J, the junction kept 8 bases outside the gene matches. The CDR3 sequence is CASRRQGALSYEQYF. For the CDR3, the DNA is TGTGCCAGCAGACGTCAGGGGGCCCTTTCCTACGAGCAGTACTTC.

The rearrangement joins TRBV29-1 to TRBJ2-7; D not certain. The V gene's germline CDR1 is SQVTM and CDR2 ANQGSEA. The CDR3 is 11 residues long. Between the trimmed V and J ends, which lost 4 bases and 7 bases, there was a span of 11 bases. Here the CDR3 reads CSVGLHGEQYF. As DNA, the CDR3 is TGCAGCGTTGGGCTACACGGGGAGCAGTACTTC.

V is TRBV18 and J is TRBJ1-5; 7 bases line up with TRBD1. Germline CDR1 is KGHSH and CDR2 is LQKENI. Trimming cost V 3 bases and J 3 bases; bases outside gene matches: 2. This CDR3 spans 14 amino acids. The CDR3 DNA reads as TGTGCCAGCTCACCGGGACAGATCAATCAGCCCCAGCATTTT. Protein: CASSPGQINQPQHF. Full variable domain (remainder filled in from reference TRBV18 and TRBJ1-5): NAGVMQNPRHLVRRRGQEARLRCSPMKGHSHVYWYRQLPEEGLKFMVYLQKENIIDESGMPKERFSAEFPKEGPSILRIQQVVRGDSAAYFCASSPGQINQPQHFGDGTRLSIL.

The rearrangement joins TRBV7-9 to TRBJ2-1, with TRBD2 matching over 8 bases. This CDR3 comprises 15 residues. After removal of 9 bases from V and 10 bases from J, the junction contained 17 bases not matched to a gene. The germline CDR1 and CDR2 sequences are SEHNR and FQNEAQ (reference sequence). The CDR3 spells CASDPGLGRVGEQFF. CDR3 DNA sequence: TGTGCCAGTGACCCGGGACTAGGAAGGGTCGGGGAGCAGTTCTTC.

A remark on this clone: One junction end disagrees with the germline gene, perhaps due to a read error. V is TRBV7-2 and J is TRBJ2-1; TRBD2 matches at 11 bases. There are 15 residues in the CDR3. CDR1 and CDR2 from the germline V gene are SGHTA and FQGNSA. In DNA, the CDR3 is TGTGCCAGCAGTTTAGCGGGAGGGACCTACAATGAGCAGTTCTTC. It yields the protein CASSLAGGTYNEQFF.

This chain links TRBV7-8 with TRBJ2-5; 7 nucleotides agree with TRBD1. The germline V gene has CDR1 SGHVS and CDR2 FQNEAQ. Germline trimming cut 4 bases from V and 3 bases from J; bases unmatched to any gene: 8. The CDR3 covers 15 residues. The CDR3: CASSSLDRPKETQYF. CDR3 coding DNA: TGTGCCAGCAGCTCCCTGGACAGGCCTAAAGAGACCCAGTACTTC.

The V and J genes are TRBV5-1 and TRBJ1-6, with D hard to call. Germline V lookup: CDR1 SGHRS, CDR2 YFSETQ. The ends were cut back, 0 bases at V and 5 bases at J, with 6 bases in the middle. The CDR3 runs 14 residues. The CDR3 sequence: CASSLAANNSPLHF. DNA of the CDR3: TGCGCCAGCAGCTTGGCCGCTAATAATTCACCCCTCCACTTT.

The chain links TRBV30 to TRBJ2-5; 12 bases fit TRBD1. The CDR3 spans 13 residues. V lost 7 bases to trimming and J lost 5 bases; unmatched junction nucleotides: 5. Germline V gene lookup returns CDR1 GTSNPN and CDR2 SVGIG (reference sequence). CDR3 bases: TGTGCCTCGGGGACAGGGGGCACGGAGACCCAGTACTTC. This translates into CASGTGGTETQYF. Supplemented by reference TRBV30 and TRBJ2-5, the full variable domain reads SQTIHQWPATLVQPVGSPLSLECTVEGTSNPNLYWYRQAAGRGLQLLFYSVGIGQISSEVPQNLSASRPQDRQFILSSKKLLLSDSGFYLCASGTGGTETQYFGPGTRLLVL.

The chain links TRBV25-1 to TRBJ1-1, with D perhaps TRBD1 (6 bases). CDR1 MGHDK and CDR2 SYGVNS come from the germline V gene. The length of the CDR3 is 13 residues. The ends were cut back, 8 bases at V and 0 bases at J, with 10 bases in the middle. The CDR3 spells CASYGGMNTEAFF. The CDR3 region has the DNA TGTGCCAGCTATGGGGGCATGAACACTGAAGCTTTCTTT.

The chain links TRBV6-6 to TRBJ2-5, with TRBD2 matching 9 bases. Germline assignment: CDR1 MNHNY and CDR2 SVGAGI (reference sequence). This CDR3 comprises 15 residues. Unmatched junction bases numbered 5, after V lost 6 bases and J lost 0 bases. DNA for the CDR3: TGTGCCAGCAGCCCCGGGACTAGCTACCAAGAGACCCAGTACTTC. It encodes CASSPGTSYQETQYF.

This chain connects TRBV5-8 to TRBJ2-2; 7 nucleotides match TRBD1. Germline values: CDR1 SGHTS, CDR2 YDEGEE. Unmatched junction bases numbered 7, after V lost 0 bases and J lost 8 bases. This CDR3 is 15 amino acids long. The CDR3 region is CASSLARQGTGELFF. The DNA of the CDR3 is TGTGCCAGCAGCTTGGCTAGACAGGGAACGGGGGAGCTGTTTTTT.

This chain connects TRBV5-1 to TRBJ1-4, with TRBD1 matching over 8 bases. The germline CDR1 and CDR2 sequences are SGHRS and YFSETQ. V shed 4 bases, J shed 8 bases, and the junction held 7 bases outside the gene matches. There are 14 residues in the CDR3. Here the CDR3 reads CASSPGQGREKLFF. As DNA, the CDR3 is TGCGCCAGCAGCCCTGGACAGGGAAGGGAAAAACTGTTTTTT.

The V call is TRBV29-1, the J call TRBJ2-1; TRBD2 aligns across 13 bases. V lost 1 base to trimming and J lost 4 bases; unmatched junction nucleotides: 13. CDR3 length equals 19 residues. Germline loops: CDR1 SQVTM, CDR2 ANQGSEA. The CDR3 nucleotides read TGCAGCGTTGAAGGCCGAGAAGGACTAGCGGGAGTGGTTTACAATGAGCAGTTCTTC. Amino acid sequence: CSVEGREGLAGVVYNEQFF.

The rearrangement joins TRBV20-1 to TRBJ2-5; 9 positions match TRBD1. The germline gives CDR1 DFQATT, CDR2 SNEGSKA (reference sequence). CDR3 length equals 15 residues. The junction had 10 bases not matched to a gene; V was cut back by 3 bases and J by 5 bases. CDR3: CSASGNRGPPETQYF. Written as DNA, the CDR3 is TGCAGTGCTAGTGGGAACAGGGGGCCGCCGGAGACCCAGTACTTC.

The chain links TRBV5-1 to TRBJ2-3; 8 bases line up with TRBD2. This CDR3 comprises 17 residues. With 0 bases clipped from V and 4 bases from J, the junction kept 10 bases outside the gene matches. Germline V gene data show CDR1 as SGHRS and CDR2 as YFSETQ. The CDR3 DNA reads TGCGCCAGCAGCTTGGGGTGGATGAGCGGGAGCGCAGATACGCAGTATTTT. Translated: CASSLGWMSGSADTQYF.

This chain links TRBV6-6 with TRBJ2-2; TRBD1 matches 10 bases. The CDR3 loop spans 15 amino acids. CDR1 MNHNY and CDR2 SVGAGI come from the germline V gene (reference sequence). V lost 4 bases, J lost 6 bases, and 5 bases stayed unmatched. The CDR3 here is CASSFRDRGSGELFF. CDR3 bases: TGTGCCAGCAGTTTCCGGGACAGGGGCTCCGGGGAGCTGTTTTTT.

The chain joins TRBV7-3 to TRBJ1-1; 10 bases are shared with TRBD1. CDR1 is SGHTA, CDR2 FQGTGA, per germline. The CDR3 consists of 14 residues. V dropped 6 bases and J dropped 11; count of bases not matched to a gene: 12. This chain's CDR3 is CASSPGTGAKKAFF. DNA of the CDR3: TGTGCCAGCAGTCCCGGGACAGGGGCCAAAAAGGCTTTCTTT.

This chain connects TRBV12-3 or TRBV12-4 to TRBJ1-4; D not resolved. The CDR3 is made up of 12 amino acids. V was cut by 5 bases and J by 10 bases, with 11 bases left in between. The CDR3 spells CASSLSQPKLFF. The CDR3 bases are TGTGCCAGCAGTCTATCTCAACCAAAACTGTTTTTT.

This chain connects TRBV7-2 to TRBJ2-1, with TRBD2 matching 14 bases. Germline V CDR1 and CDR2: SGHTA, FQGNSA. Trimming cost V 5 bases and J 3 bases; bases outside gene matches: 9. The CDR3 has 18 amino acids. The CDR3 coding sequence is TGTGCCAGCAGCCTAGGGGGACTAGCGGGAGCTCACTACAATGAGCAGTTCTTC. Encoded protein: CASSLGGLAGAHYNEQFF.

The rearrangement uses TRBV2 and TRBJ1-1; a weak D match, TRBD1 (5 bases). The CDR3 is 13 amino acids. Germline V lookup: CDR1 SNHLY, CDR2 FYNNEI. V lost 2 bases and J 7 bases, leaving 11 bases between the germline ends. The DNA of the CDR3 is TGTGCCAGCAGTGAACTTCTAAGGGGTGAAGCTTTCTTT. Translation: CASSELLRGEAFF.

The CDR3 region has the DNA TGTGCCAGCAGCCCTAAACAGGGGTACGAGCAGTACTTC. This translates into CASSPKQGYEQYF. This sequence joins TRBV9 and TRBJ2-7; 7 bases align to TRBD1. Germline V CDR1 and CDR2: SGDLS, YYNGEE. This CDR3 region has 13 residues. The trim removed 4 bases at V and 4 bases at J, leaving 5 bases unmatched. The variable domain in full, with the rest retrieved from reference TRBV9 and TRBJ2-7, is DSGVTQTPKHLITATGQRVTLRCSPRSGDLSVYWYQQSLDQGLQFLIQYYNGEERAKGNILERFSAQQFPDLHSELNLSSLELGDSALYFCASSPKQGYEQYFGPGTRLTVT.

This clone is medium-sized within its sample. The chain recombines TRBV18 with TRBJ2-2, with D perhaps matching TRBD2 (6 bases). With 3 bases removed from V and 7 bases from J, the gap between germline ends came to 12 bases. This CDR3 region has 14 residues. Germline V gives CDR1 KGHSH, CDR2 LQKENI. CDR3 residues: CASSPSGVVGELFF. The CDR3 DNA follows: TGTGCCAGCTCACCCTCGGGAGTAGTCGGGGAGCTGTTTTTT.

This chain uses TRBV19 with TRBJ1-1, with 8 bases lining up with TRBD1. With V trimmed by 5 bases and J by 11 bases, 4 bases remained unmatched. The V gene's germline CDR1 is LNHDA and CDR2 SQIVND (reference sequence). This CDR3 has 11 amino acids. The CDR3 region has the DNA TGTGCCAGTAGTGCCGACAGGGGCGCTTTCTTT. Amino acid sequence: CASSADRGAFF.

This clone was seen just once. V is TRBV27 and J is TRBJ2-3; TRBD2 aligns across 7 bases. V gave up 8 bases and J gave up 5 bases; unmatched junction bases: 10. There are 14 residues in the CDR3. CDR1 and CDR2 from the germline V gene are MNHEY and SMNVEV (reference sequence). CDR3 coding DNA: TGTGCCAGCGGGGTTAGGGCGGGGGTAGATACGCAGTATTTT. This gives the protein CASGVRAGVDTQYF.

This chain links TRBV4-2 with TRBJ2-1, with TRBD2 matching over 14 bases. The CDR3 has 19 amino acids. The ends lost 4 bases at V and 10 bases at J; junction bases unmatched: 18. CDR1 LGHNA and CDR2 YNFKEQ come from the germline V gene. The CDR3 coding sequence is TGTGCCAGCAGCCCAGGACTAGCGGGGGGCCCGGGAAGGGTTGACGAGCAGTTCTTC. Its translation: CASSPGLAGGPGRVDEQFF.